What follows are 25 T cell receptor beta chains derived from one specimen sequenced in a study of CD8 T cells in Susac syndrome. RNA amounts of roughly 0.45 to 1 ug underwent reverse transcription with random hexamers. One entry per CDR3 protein results from TCRdb running MiXCR on the immunoSEQ multiplex PCR reads. The table has hundreds of thousands of distinct CDR3 sequences, about 95% seen once. Sequenced sample: CD4+ T cells from PBMCs. All receptors derive from a human donor with multiple sclerosis.

This clonotype was observed once. The chain carries TRBV18 and TRBJ1-1, with 8 bases identical to TRBD1. This CDR3 is 15 amino acids long. The germline V gene has CDR1 KGHSH and CDR2 LQKENI. The junction had 3 bases not matched to a gene; V was cut back by 2 bases and J by 1 base. CDR3 region: CASSPTGGSNTEAFF. The CDR3 DNA reads as TGTGCCAGCTCACCAACAGGGGGATCGAACACTGAAGCTTTCTTT.

The genes are TRBV15 and TRBJ2-3; 7 bases line up with TRBD1. The trim removed 5 bases at V and 3 bases at J, leaving 14 bases unmatched. There are 17 residues in the CDR3. The germline gives CDR1 LNHNV, CDR2 YYDKDF (reference sequence). The CDR3 region has the DNA TGTGCCACCAGCTTTGACAGGGTGAAGAGGGGTACAGATACGCAGTATTTT. This encodes CATSFDRVKRGTDTQYF.

The chain employs TRBV4-1 and TRBJ2-1; 11 nucleotides line up with TRBD2. This CDR3 spans 16 amino acids. The V segment lost 1 base and the J segment 5 bases; nucleotides outside the gene matches: 4. CDR1 is MGHRA and CDR2 is YSYEKL in the germline V gene. For the CDR3, the DNA is TGCGCCAGCAGCCAAGTAACGACTAGCGGGGACAATGAGCAGTTCTTC. It yields the protein CASSQVTTSGDNEQFF.

The chain couples TRBV6-1 to TRBJ2-1, with 7 positions matching TRBD1. The germline gives CDR1 MNHNS, CDR2 SASEGT. Trimming removed 8 bases from V and 7 bases from J; junction bases left unmatched: 17. This CDR3 has 16 amino acids. The DNA for the CDR3 is TGTGCCAGCGCAAGGTACAGGGGTAGAGGGGCGAATGAGCAGTTCTTC. It yields the protein CASARYRGRGANEQFF.

The chain couples TRBV2 to TRBJ2-5; D call uncertain. CDR1 is SNHLY and CDR2 is FYNNEI in the germline V gene. This CDR3 is built from 16 residues. Deletions cut 0 bases from V and 1 base from J, with 12 bases between. For the CDR3, the DNA is TGTGCCAGCAGTGAAGCGGGAATCGGCAGCCAAGAGACCCAGTACTTC. Translating gives CASSEAGIGSQETQYF.

J is TRBJ2-7 and V is TRBV27; D is uncertain. Trimming removed 4 bases at V and 10 bases at J, with 23 bases between. Germline loops: CDR1 MNHEY, CDR2 SMNVEV (reference sequence). There are 15 residues in the CDR3. Here the CDR3 reads CASSSLPRTVRRQYF. The CDR3 DNA is TGTGCCAGCAGTTCTTTGCCTCGGACGGTCCGTCGTCAGTACTTC.

The chain links TRBV6-5 to TRBJ2-7; 9 nucleotides align to TRBD2. Germline lookup yields CDR1 MNHEY and CDR2 SVGAGI. The CDR3 loop spans 15 amino acids. The V gene end was trimmed by 2 bases and the J gene end by 5 bases; junction bases not matched to a gene: 7. In DNA form, the CDR3 reads TGTGCCAGCAGTTACGGTGTCGGGACTAGCAACGAGCAGTACTTC. It is translated as CASSYGVGTSNEQYF.

V usage is TRBV10-3 and J usage is TRBJ2-1, with D possibly being TRBD2 (7 bases). CDR1 is ENHRY and CDR2 is SYGVKD in the germline V gene. V was cut by 1 base and J by 9 bases, with 13 bases left in between. The length of the CDR3 is 14 residues. CDR3 sequence reads: CAISELGGPGEQFF. In DNA form, the CDR3 reads TGTGCCATCAGTGAGTTGGGGGGGCCCGGTGAGCAGTTCTTC.

The chain combines TRBV4-2 with TRBJ2-4, with D possibly TRBD1 on 6 matching bases. V lost 1 base to trimming and J lost 7 bases, with 17 bases between them. The CDR3 consists of 16 residues. The germline gives CDR1 LGHNA, CDR2 YNFKEQ. This CDR3 reads CASSQVSAGGDNIQYF. The DNA for the CDR3 is TGTGCCAGCAGCCAAGTTAGTGCTGGGGGCGATAACATTCAGTACTTC.

This sequence joins TRBV30 and TRBJ1-2, with 7 nucleotides matching TRBD1. V lost 4 bases and J lost 9; bases outside the gene matches: 11. Looked up from germline, CDR1 is GTSNPN and CDR2 is SVGIG (reference sequence). The CDR3 length is 13 residues. The CDR3 protein is CAWKGRRDRRYTF. CDR3 nucleotides: TGTGCCTGGAAAGGACGCCGGGACAGACGCTACACCTTC.

V is TRBV7-2 and J is TRBJ1-6; D uncertain. The V end was cut by 1 base, the J end by 14 bases, with 12 bases between. This CDR3 is built from 13 residues. Germline CDR1 and CDR2: SGHTA and FQGNSA. CDR3 sequence (DNA): TGTGCCAGCAGCTTAGAAGGGCGGCGAGCCCTCCACTTT. Translation gives CASSLEGRRALHF. Using reference TRBV7-2 and TRBJ1-6 for the parts outside the CDR3, the full variable domain is GAGVSQSPSNKVTEKGKDVELRCDPISGHTALYWYRQSLGQGLEFLIYFQGNSAPDKSGLPSDRFSAERTGGSVSTLTIQRTQQEDSAVYLCASSLEGRRALHFGNGTRLTVT.

This clonotype was detected only a few times. V usage is TRBV18 and J usage is TRBJ2-1; no definite D call. This CDR3 is 15 amino acids long. Deletions cut 2 bases from V and 0 bases from J, with 8 bases between. Germline V gene sequence: CDR1 KGHSH, CDR2 LQKENI. CDR3 loop: CASSPSGASYNEQFF. CDR3 DNA: TGTGCCAGCTCACCATCAGGCGCCTCCTACAATGAGCAGTTCTTC.

The V call is TRBV3-1, the J call TRBJ2-5, with 7 bases that match TRBD2. Germline trimming cut 4 bases from V and 4 bases from J; bases unmatched to any gene: 12. Germline lookup yields CDR1 LGHDT and CDR2 YNNKEL (reference sequence). The CDR3 runs 16 residues. DNA for the CDR3: TGTGCCAGCAGCCGCCAGGACCTGGGGGGGGGAGAGACCCAGTACTTC. Residues: CASSRQDLGGGETQYF.

The chain recombines TRBV29-1 with TRBJ2-3, with TRBD2 matching 15 bases. J lost 7 bases, V lost 8 bases, and 4 bases had no gene match. The CDR3 consists of 13 residues. Germline-derived CDR1 and CDR2 are SQVTM and ANQGSEA. CDR3 in amino acids: CSLGTSGGYTQYF. The CDR3 region has the DNA TGCAGCCTTGGGACTAGCGGGGGGTATACGCAGTATTTT.

The chain couples TRBV18 to TRBJ1-3; the D gene is possibly TRBD1 (5 bases). Trimming cost V 8 bases and J 1 base, with 18 bases left between them. Germline values: CDR1 KGHSH, CDR2 LQKENI. The CDR3 is 16 amino acids. CDR3 bases: TGTGCCAGCCCCTCCGGCGGGGCGCAATCTGGAAACACCATATATTTT. Its translation is CASPSGGAQSGNTIYF.

The rearrangement joins TRBV20-1 to TRBJ2-3, with TRBD2 identical over 10 bases. Germline lookup yields CDR1 DFQATT and CDR2 SNEGSKA (reference sequence). V was clipped by 6 bases and J by 3 bases; unmatched bases: 6. The CDR3 is 14 residues long. DNA of the CDR3: TGCAGTGCCCGGAAACTAGCGGGGACAGATACGCAGTATTTT. Translating gives CSARKLAGTDTQYF.

The V gene is TRBV12-3 or TRBV12-4, the J gene TRBJ2-3; the D gene is possibly TRBD1 (6 bases). V lost 6 bases, J lost 9 bases, and 22 bases lay in between. The CDR3 is made up of 15 amino acids. In DNA form, the CDR3 reads TGTGCCAGCAGCCTAGAGGGGGACCCCGCCGTAACGCAGTATTTT. Its translation is CASSLEGDPAVTQYF.

CDR3 nucleotide sequence: TGCAGCGCTGTTCCGGGGGGGTTTTGGGGCGAGCAGTACTTC. Amino acid sequence: CSAVPGGFWGEQYF. The chain carries TRBV29-1 and TRBJ2-7, with 8 bases identical to TRBD2. V shed 7 bases and J 6 bases; nucleotides not matched to a gene: 14. Germline CDR1 SQVTM, CDR2 ANQGSEA. The CDR3 length is 14 residues.

The chain is built from TRBV3-1 and TRBJ1-1; D call uncertain. There are 14 residues in the CDR3. From germline, CDR1 is LGHDT and CDR2 YNNKEL (reference sequence). Deletions cut 8 bases from V and 3 bases from J, with 16 bases between. The CDR3 loop is CASSDDGSDTEAFF. In DNA, the CDR3 is TGTGCCAGCTCTGACGATGGATCTGACACTGAAGCTTTCTTT.

J is TRBJ1-2 and V is TRBV27; TRBD1 is a possible D gene (5 bases). CDR1 and CDR2 from the germline V gene are MNHEY and SMNVEV (reference sequence). V lost 6 bases, J lost 4 bases, and 15 bases lay in between. This CDR3 contains 14 residues. The CDR3: CASSPLEGLYGYTF. For the CDR3, the DNA is TGTGCCAGCAGCCCCCTTGAGGGACTCTATGGCTACACCTTC.

The V gene is TRBV3-1, the J gene TRBJ2-5; TRBD2 agrees at 7 bases. The length of the CDR3 is 13 residues. Germline assignment: CDR1 LGHDT and CDR2 YNNKEL (reference sequence). The V segment lost 6 bases and the J segment 5 bases; nucleotides outside the gene matches: 6. CDR3 DNA sequence: TGTGCCAGCAGTCTACTAGCGAAGGAGACCCAGTACTTC. Residues: CASSLLAKETQYF.

The genes are TRBV30 and TRBJ2-1, with TRBD2 identical over 8 bases. The CDR3 length is 15 residues. The germline gives CDR1 GTSNPN, CDR2 SVGIG (reference sequence). Trimming removed 5 bases from V and 5 bases from J; junction bases left unmatched: 11. CDR3 region: CAWGGTSGYNNEQFF. The DNA for the CDR3 is TGTGCCTGGGGGGGAACTAGCGGATATAACAATGAGCAGTTCTTC.

The J gene is TRBJ2-3, the V gene TRBV9, with a possible D match to TRBD2 (6 bases). This CDR3 is 14 amino acids long. Germline V gene data show CDR1 as SGDLS and CDR2 as YYNGEE. V dropped 7 bases and J dropped 6 bases, with 18 bases sitting between them. The CDR3 spells CASSRGSSEDTQYF. CDR3 nucleotide sequence: TGTGCCAGCTCACGGGGGAGCAGTGAGGATACGCAGTATTTT.

V gene TRBV5-6 combines with J gene TRBJ1-3; D is unclear. Trimming removed 5 bases from V and 3 bases from J, with 9 bases in between. Germline assignment: CDR1 SGHDT and CDR2 YYEEEE. There are 13 residues in the CDR3. CDR3 residues: CASSLGHGNTIYF. The CDR3 DNA follows: TGTGCCAGCAGTTTAGGCCATGGAAACACCATATATTTT.

CDR3 in DNA: TGTGCCAGCAGCCAAGGTAGTTTTCACAATGAGCAGTTCTTC. Residues: CASSQGSFHNEQFF. The chain joins TRBV3-1 to TRBJ2-1; no definite D call. Deletions cut 1 base from V and 5 bases from J, with 9 bases between. Germline V gene lookup returns CDR1 LGHDT and CDR2 YNNKEL (reference sequence). The CDR3 has 14 residues.